The 17 T cell receptor beta chains in this list originate from one sample, sequenced in a study of Graves' ophthalmopathy and Graves' hyperthyroidism. Amplified TCR beta CDR3 regions were obtained using RNA transcripts as template. A first-round RT-PCR used HTBI primers, followed by a second-round multiplex PCR. One entry per CDR3 protein results from TCRdb running MiXCR on the multiplex PCR reads. The table lists more than 1,000,000 distinct CDR3 sequences, 35% to 45% of them singletons. Material: peripheral blood or thyroid tissue (not recorded which). Receptors originate from an adult man with Graves' hyperthyroidism.

Ten or more counts support this clonotype. The chain recombines TRBV12-3 or TRBV12-4 with TRBJ1-2, with 7 nucleotides matching TRBD1. The CDR3 extends over 15 amino acids. V lost 5 bases to trimming and J lost 4 bases; unmatched junction nucleotides: 10. CDR3 region: CASSKEDRSIYGYTF. Written as DNA, the CDR3 is TGTGCCAGCAGTAAGGAGGACAGGAGTATCTATGGCTACACCTTC.

This clonotype has ten or more counts. V gene TRBV11-2 combines with J gene TRBJ1-1, with 8 positions matching TRBD1. The CDR3 totals 17 residues. Germline trimming cut 1 base from V and 1 base from J; bases unmatched to any gene: 8. The germline gives CDR1 SGHAT, CDR2 FQNNGV. In DNA, the CDR3 is TGTGCCAGCAGCTTAGGAAACCTGGACAGGGCGAACACTGAAGCTTTCTTT. Its translation is CASSLGNLDRANTEAFF. The complete variable domain, with remaining parts taken from reference TRBV11-2 and TRBJ1-1, reads EAGVAQSPRYKIIEKRQSVAFWCNPISGHATLYWYQQILGQGPKLLIQFQNNGVVDDSQLPKDRFSAERLKGVDSTLKIQPAKLEDSAVYLCASSLGNLDRANTEAFFGQGTRLTVV.

The CDR3 loop is CASQRTGGRNQPQHF. The CDR3 nucleotides read TGTGCCAGCCAAAGAACAGGGGGCAGGAATCAGCCCCAGCATTTT. The chain carries TRBV6-5 and TRBJ1-5, with 9 bases identical to TRBD1. V lost 8 bases to trimming and J lost 4 bases; unmatched junction nucleotides: 9. The CDR3 totals 15 residues. The germline gives CDR1 MNHEY, CDR2 SVGAGI.

This clonotype was seen repeatedly, ten times or more. V gene TRBV7-2 combines with J gene TRBJ2-2; possibly TRBD2 for D (6 bases). Per germline, CDR1 SGHTA and CDR2 FQGNSA. Trimming left V 3 bases short and J 6 bases short, with 8 bases between. The CDR3 loop spans 13 amino acids. DNA for the CDR3: TGTGCCAGCAGCTTTGGGGAGGCCGGGGAGCTGTTTTTT. As protein: CASSFGEAGELFF.

The count of this clonotype is one. The gene calls are TRBV13 and TRBJ2-1; D not resolved. The CDR3 consists of 15 residues. Germline V CDR1 and CDR2: PRHDT, FYEKMQ (reference sequence). V was trimmed by 0 bases and J by 0 bases, leaving 6 bases between them. CDR3 DNA sequence: TGTGCCAGCAGCTTAGGACAGAGCTCCTACAATGAGCAGTTCTTC. Translated, it gives CASSLGQSSYNEQFF.

This clonotype was counted between two and nine times. This may come from a read error, since a much larger clone is one base off. V gene TRBV29-1 combines with J gene TRBJ1-3; no reliable D call. The CDR3 consists of 13 residues. V was pared by 3 bases and J by 0 bases, with 6 bases between. CDR1 and CDR2 (germline): SQVTM, ANQGSEA. The CDR3 reads CSVEMSSGNTIYF. Here the CDR3 DNA reads TGCAGCGTTGAGATGAGCTCTGGAAACACCATATATTTT.

This clonotype was detected many times. The rearrangement uses TRBV7-2 and TRBJ1-1, with a tentative D call TRBD1 (6 bases). This CDR3 is 14 amino acids long. V was shortened by 5 bases and J by 2 bases, with 12 bases between the two germline ends. The germline gives CDR1 SGHTA, CDR2 FQGNSA. CDR3 bases: TGTGCCAGCAGCATCGGACAGCTTAACACTGAAGCTTTCTTT. It encodes CASSIGQLNTEAFF.

This clonotype was counted many times. J is TRBJ1-2 and V is TRBV7-2; 7 bases fit TRBD1. Looked up from germline, CDR1 is SGHTA and CDR2 is FQGNSA. The J segment lost 4 bases and the V segment lost 3 bases, leaving 8 bases of the junction unmatched. This CDR3 is 15 amino acids long. Here the CDR3 reads CASSLLQGPSYGYTF. The CDR3 DNA follows: TGTGCCAGCAGCTTGCTACAGGGGCCCAGCTATGGCTACACCTTC. Filled out from reference TRBV7-2 and TRBJ1-2, the complete variable domain reads GAGVSQSPSNKVTEKGKDVELRCDPISGHTALYWYRQSLGQGLEFLIYFQGNSAPDKSGLPSDRFSAERTGGSVSTLTIQRTQQEDSAVYLCASSLLQGPSYGYTFGSGTRLTVV.

CDR3 amino acids: CASSAGALQETQYF. For the CDR3, the DNA is TGTGCCAGCAGTGCTGGGGCACTCCAAGAGACCCAGTACTTC. The chain uses TRBV7-9 and TRBJ2-5; D might be TRBD1 (5 bases). V was shortened by 6 bases and J by 1 base, with 12 bases between the two germline ends. Germline lookup yields CDR1 SEHNR and CDR2 FQNEAQ (reference sequence). This CDR3 spans 14 amino acids.

Ten or more counts support this clonotype. V gene TRBV5-5 combines with J gene TRBJ2-7; 9 bases match TRBD2. Germline V CDR1 and CDR2: SGHKS, YYEKEE (reference sequence). V trimming: 5 bases; J trimming: 2 bases; junction bases outside the gene matches: 5. This CDR3 region has 14 residues. The CDR3 nucleotides read TGTGCCAGCAGTAGCGGGGGACCTCCCTACGAGCAGTACTTC. Translation: CASSSGGPPYEQYF.

A word on this clonotype: At one end the junction does not follow the germline gene, possibly because of a read error. The gene calls are TRBV7-2 and TRBJ2-7, with a weak D call TRBD1 (5 bases). Germline V CDR1 and CDR2: SGHTA, FQGNSA. The CDR3 sequence is 15 residues long. CDR3 in amino acids: CASTTPRVSSYGQYF. The DNA of the CDR3 is TGTGCCAGCACCACCCCCAGGGTCAGCTCCTACGGGCAGTACTTC.

As concerns this clonotype: The junction shows a germline mismatch at one end, possibly a read error. The rearrangement uses TRBV10-3 and TRBJ1-5, with 9 bases lining up with TRBD1. The CDR3 runs 15 residues. CDR1 and CDR2 from the germline V gene are ENHRY and SYGVKD. The CDR3 region is CASSVGTGQRQPQHF. CDR3 nucleotides: TGTGCCAGCAGTGTCGGGACAGGGCAACGTCAGCCCCAGCATTTT.

This sequence joins TRBV7-9 and TRBJ2-7; possibly TRBD2 for D (5 bases). Germline-derived CDR1 and CDR2 are SEHNR and FQNEAQ (reference sequence). The length of the CDR3 is 8 residues. Trimming stripped 10 bases from V and 12 bases from J, with 10 bases between. Here the CDR3 DNA reads TGTGCCATCGGGGAGTCGTACTTC. The encoded protein is CAIGESYF.

This clonotype was seen repeatedly, ten times or more. This rearrangement joins TRBV12-3 or TRBV12-4 to TRBJ1-5, with unresolved D. The CDR3 extends over 14 amino acids. V was clipped by 5 bases and J by 7 bases, with 15 bases between them. The CDR3 nucleotides read TGTGCCAGCAGTGACGGCCAAAACGGCCAGCCCCAGCATTTT. Its translation is CASSDGQNGQPQHF.

The chain combines TRBV6-5 with TRBJ2-5, with TRBD2 matching over 7 bases. V gave up 5 bases and J gave up 2 bases; unmatched junction bases: 5. CDR3 length: 14 amino acids. CDR1 and CDR2 (germline): MNHEY, SVGAGI. Here the CDR3 reads CASSRDGGQETQYF. CDR3 in DNA: TGTGCCAGCAGTCGTGACGGGGGGCAAGAGACCCAGTACTTC.

The rearrangement joins TRBV20-1 to TRBJ2-5; no clear D gene. The CDR3 extends over 12 amino acids. Germline lookup yields CDR1 DFQATT and CDR2 SNEGSKA (reference sequence). The V and J ends lost 6 bases and 4 bases respectively, with 12 bases between them. The CDR3 region is CSATDDGETQYF. The CDR3 DNA sequence: TGCAGTGCCACGGATGACGGAGAGACCCAGTACTTC.

This clonotype was seen more than once but under ten times. Written as DNA, the CDR3 is TGTGCCAGCAGCTTTGGCGGACAGGGGGTTTACGAGCAGTACTTC. This sequence encodes CASSFGGQGVYEQYF. V is TRBV7-3 and J is TRBJ2-7, with 10 positions matching TRBD1. The trim removed 3 bases at V and 4 bases at J, leaving 6 bases unmatched. In germline, CDR1 is SGHTA, CDR2 FQGTGA. The CDR3 has 15 amino acids.